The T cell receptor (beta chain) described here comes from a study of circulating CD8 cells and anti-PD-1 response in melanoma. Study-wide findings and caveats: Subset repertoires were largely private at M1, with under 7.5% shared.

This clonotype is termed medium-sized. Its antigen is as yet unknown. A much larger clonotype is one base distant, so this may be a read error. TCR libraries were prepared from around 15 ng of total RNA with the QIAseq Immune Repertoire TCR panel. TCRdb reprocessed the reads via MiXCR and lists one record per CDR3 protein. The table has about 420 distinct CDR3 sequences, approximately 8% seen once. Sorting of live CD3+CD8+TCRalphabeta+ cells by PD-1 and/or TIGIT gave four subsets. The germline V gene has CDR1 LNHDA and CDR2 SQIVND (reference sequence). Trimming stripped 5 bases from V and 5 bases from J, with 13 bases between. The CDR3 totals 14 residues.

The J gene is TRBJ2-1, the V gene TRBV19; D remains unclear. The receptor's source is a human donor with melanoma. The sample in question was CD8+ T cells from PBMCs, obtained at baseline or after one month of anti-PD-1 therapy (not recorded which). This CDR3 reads CASSPGPVDNEQFF. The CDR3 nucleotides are TGTGCCAGTAGTCCCGGGCCAGTGGACAATGAGCAGTTCTTC. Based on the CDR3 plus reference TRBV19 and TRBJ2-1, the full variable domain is DGGITQSPKYLFRKEGQNVTLSCEQNLNHDAMYWYRQDPGQGLRLIYYSQIVNDFQKGDIAEGYSVSREKKESFPLTVTSAQKNPTAFYLCASSPGPVDNEQFFGPGTRLTVL.